The 19 T cell receptor beta chains below all came from one sample that was sequenced in a study of beta chain features in type 1 diabetes. Study-wide results and limits: For Type 1 diabetes patients, all four CD4+ subsets carried TCRB CDR3s that were moderately but significantly shorter.

Expressed TCRB transcripts were sequenced, since all the RNA that had been isolated was reverse transcribed. Sequencing used immunoSEQ multiplex PCR; TCRdb keeps in-frame clones, though not all of them. The repertoire holds more than 250,000 clones, about 15% seen once, with less than 0.02% in the top ten. These TCRs are of unknown antigen specificity. The sequencing sample was made of naive CD4+ T cells from blood. Every receptor here comes from a man between 18 and 29 years old with type 1 diabetes.

V is TRBV6-5 and J is TRBJ2-5; a possible D gene is TRBD1 (5 bases). The CDR3 is made up of 12 amino acids. The V and J ends lost 8 bases and 5 bases respectively, with 12 bases between them. Germline V CDR1 and CDR2: MNHEY, SVGAGI. CDR3 bases: TGTGCCAGCGGGAAACAGGTGGAGACCCAGTACTTC. Protein: CASGKQVETQYF.

This rearrangement joins TRBV29-1 to TRBJ1-5, with TRBD1 matching 8 bases. The trim removed 4 bases at V and 2 bases at J, leaving 1 base unmatched. CDR3 size: 13 residues. The germline CDR1 and CDR2 sequences are SQVTM and ANQGSEA. The CDR3 sequence is CSVVTGGNQPQHF. The DNA for the CDR3 is TGCAGCGTTGTGACAGGGGGCAATCAGCCCCAGCATTTT.

This clone was seen a few times. This sequence joins TRBV27 and TRBJ1-1; D is unresolved. V lost 8 bases and J lost 6, with 22 bases in between. Germline V gene sequence: CDR1 MNHEY, CDR2 SMNVEV (reference sequence). The CDR3 spans 15 residues. CDR3 loop: CASSFGRLGTAEAFF. The CDR3, as DNA: TGTGCCAGCTCCTTTGGGCGCCTTGGAACGGCTGAAGCTTTCTTT.

This rearrangement joins TRBV18 to TRBJ2-3, with 9 nucleotides matching TRBD1. V was pared by 5 bases and J by 4 bases, with 10 bases of the junction left unmatched. The CDR3 has 16 residues. The germline V gene has CDR1 KGHSH and CDR2 LQKENI. The CDR3 DNA is TGTGCCAGCTCAAGCACCGGGACAGGGAGTTCAGATACGCAGTATTTT. Protein: CASSSTGTGSSDTQYF.

This clone was seen only a few times. The V call is TRBV28, the J call TRBJ2-7, with D perhaps matching TRBD1 (6 bases). V lost 4 bases to trimming and J lost 12 bases, with 16 bases between them. This CDR3 has 12 amino acids. The germline V gene has CDR1 MDHEN and CDR2 SYDVKM. The CDR3 sequence: CASSSQGIWGYF. CDR3 DNA sequence: TGTGCCAGCAGTTCTCAGGGGATCTGGGGGTACTTC. Drawing the rest from reference TRBV28 and TRBJ2-7, the complete variable domain is DVKVTQSSRYLVKRTGEKVFLECVQDMDHENMFWYRQDPGLGLRLIYFSYDVKMKEKGDIPEGYSVSREKKERFSLILESASTNQTSMYLCASSSQGIWGYFGPGTRLTVT.

V and J are TRBV7-9 and TRBJ2-5; D call uncertain. The CDR3 is 14 amino acids. V dropped 5 bases and J dropped 2 bases, with 12 bases sitting between them. Germline V gene lookup returns CDR1 SEHNR and CDR2 FQNEAQ (reference sequence). In DNA form, the CDR3 reads TGTGCCAGCAGCCTGGCCCCGACTCAAGAGACCCAGTACTTC. It encodes CASSLAPTQETQYF.

This clone was observed a few times. V and J are TRBV29-1 and TRBJ1-1; the D is unclear. The germline V gene encodes CDR1 SQVTM and CDR2 ANQGSEA. The CDR3 totals 11 residues. V lost 2 bases and J lost 7, with 8 bases in between. CDR3 in DNA: TGCAGCGTTGAAACTTTTTATGAAGCTTTCTTT. The encoded protein is CSVETFYEAFF.

This sequence joins TRBV7-8 and TRBJ1-1; D uncertain. The CDR3 totals 13 residues. Germline loops: CDR1 SGHVS, CDR2 FQNEAQ. V lost 7 bases to trimming and J lost 1 base, with 10 bases between them. The CDR3 sequence: CASKVGGNTEAFF. In DNA, the CDR3 is TGTGCCAGCAAGGTCGGAGGGAACACTGAAGCTTTCTTT.

This clone occurred a few times. V usage is TRBV18 and J usage is TRBJ1-1; D ambiguous. Looked up from germline, CDR1 is KGHSH and CDR2 is LQKENI. The CDR3 sequence is 10 residues long. V was cut by 6 bases and J by 3 bases, with 2 bases left in between. The CDR3 region is CASSDTEAFF. DNA of the CDR3: TGTGCCAGCTCCGACACTGAAGCTTTCTTT.

This chain links TRBV7-9 with TRBJ1-2; no clear D. The germline V and J ends were trimmed by 1 base and 4 bases, with 10 bases remaining between them. This CDR3 has 14 amino acids. Germline V gives CDR1 SEHNR, CDR2 FQNEAQ (reference sequence). The CDR3 DNA reads TGTGCCAGCAGCTTAGTGGAGCCCTCCTATGGCTACACCTTC. The encoded protein is CASSLVEPSYGYTF.

The chain uses TRBV5-1 and TRBJ2-3; D may be TRBD1 (6 bases). The CDR3 contains 14 residues. The V end lost 4 bases, the J end lost 8 bases, and 17 bases lay between the germline ends. The germline V gene encodes CDR1 SGHRS and CDR2 YFSETQ. The CDR3 loop reads CASSTRTAPGTQYF. CDR3 in DNA: TGCGCCAGCAGCACACGGACAGCGCCGGGTACGCAGTATTTT.

This clone was detected only a few times. The chain recombines TRBV27 with TRBJ2-7; the D gene is possibly TRBD2 (5 bases). The CDR3 loop spans 12 amino acids. Germline V lookup: CDR1 MNHEY, CDR2 SMNVEV (reference sequence). V shed 3 bases and J shed 3 bases, with 6 bases lying between them. The CDR3 spells CASSLSGYEQYF. The CDR3 nucleotides are TGTGCCAGCAGTTTGAGCGGCTACGAGCAGTACTTC.

This clone has more than one count but fewer than ten. This chain uses TRBV4-1 with TRBJ2-3, with 15 bases that match TRBD2. Germline V lookup: CDR1 MGHRA, CDR2 YSYEKL. The CDR3 has 15 residues. J gave up 8 bases and V 8 bases, and 8 bases lay outside the gene matches. In nucleotides, the CDR3 is TGCGCCAGCTCCGGACTAGCGGGGGGGCCGGGTACGCAGTATTTT. Protein sequence: CASSGLAGGPGTQYF.

This clone was picked up a small number of times. J is TRBJ2-5 and V is TRBV7-2; 13 positions agree with TRBD2. Germline CDR1 reads SGHTA; CDR2 reads FQGNSA. The CDR3 contains 19 residues. V lost 6 bases, J lost 0 bases, and 13 bases stayed unmatched. CDR3 coding DNA: TGTGCCAGCAGTCCTCTGATGGGGACTAGCGGGACGTACCAAGAGACCCAGTACTTC. It yields the protein CASSPLMGTSGTYQETQYF. The full variable domain, with the rest looked up from reference TRBV7-2 and TRBJ2-5, is GAGVSQSPSNKVTEKGKDVELRCDPISGHTALYWYRQSLGQGLEFLIYFQGNSAPDKSGLPSDRFSAERTGGSVSTLTIQRTQQEDSAVYLCASSPLMGTSGTYQETQYFGPGTRLLVL.

The rearrangement uses TRBV28 and TRBJ2-7; TRBD2 is a possible D gene (6 bases). The CDR3 is made up of 13 amino acids. Deletions cut 6 bases from V and 3 bases from J, with 12 bases between. The germline CDR1 and CDR2 sequences are MDHEN and SYDVKM. The chain's CDR3 is CASSPGVLYEQYF. DNA for the CDR3: TGTGCCAGCAGCCCGGGAGTGCTCTACGAGCAGTACTTC.

This clone was seen only a few times. V is TRBV7-9 and J is TRBJ2-7; maybe TRBD2 (7 bases). Germline values: CDR1 SEHNR, CDR2 FQNEAQ (reference sequence). This CDR3 is 15 amino acids long. V lost 4 bases, J lost 6 bases, and 19 bases lay in between. CDR3 DNA sequence: TGTGCCAGCAGCTCGTCCGGTGGGGGGGCTGGCGAGCAGTACTTC. Encoded protein: CASSSSGGGAGEQYF.

This clone was counted a few times. The chain links TRBV7-6 to TRBJ2-7; D gene ambiguous. Trimming left V 1 base short and J 5 bases short, with 3 bases between. The V gene's germline CDR1 is SGHVS and CDR2 FNYEAQ. CDR3 length equals 11 residues. CDR3 residues: CASSLDNEQYF. In DNA, the CDR3 is TGTGCCAGCAGCTTAGACAACGAGCAGTACTTC.

This clone was counted only a few times. This chain uses TRBV28 with TRBJ2-3; D remains ambiguous. In germline, CDR1 is MDHEN, CDR2 SYDVKM. V lost 6 bases, J lost 8 bases, and 15 bases lay in between. This CDR3 is built from 13 residues. CDR3 protein: CASRSELVGTQYF. The CDR3 region has the DNA TGTGCCAGCAGATCGGAGTTAGTGGGTACGCAGTATTTT.

Here the CDR3 reads CASSTGTSGVYNEQFF. CDR3 sequence (DNA): TGTGCCAGCAGCACAGGGACTAGCGGGGTTTACAATGAGCAGTTCTTC. This chain uses TRBV5-5 with TRBJ2-1, with 13 bases fitting TRBD2. The CDR3 contains 16 residues. Germline assignment: CDR1 SGHKS and CDR2 YYEKEE (reference sequence). Trimming at V came to 4 bases and at J to 4 bases, leaving 5 bases not matched to a gene.